This T cell receptor beta chain was captured by sequencing in a study of cytomegalovirus exposure and HLA in healthy donors. The V and J ends lost 6 bases and 7 bases, in that order; junction bases with no gene match: 10. The CDR3 loop spans 15 amino acids. The germline V gene encodes CDR1 MNHEY and CDR2 SMNVEV (reference sequence). In the PCR, 60 Vbeta and 13 Jbeta primers were used. The data were produced by immunoSEQ multiplex PCR, yet TCRdb's version contains in-frame clones alone and is incomplete. The data contain over 150,000 clones, approximately 80% of them singletons. Input material: PBMCs. This chain connects TRBV27 to TRBJ2-7; 12 bases agree with TRBD1. The receptor comes from a man aged 18 to 30 in good health and CMV-seronegative. CDR3 nucleotide sequence: TGTGCCAGCAGAATGGGACAGGGGGCATCGGGGGAGCAGTACTTC. Protein sequence: CASRMGQGASGEQYF.